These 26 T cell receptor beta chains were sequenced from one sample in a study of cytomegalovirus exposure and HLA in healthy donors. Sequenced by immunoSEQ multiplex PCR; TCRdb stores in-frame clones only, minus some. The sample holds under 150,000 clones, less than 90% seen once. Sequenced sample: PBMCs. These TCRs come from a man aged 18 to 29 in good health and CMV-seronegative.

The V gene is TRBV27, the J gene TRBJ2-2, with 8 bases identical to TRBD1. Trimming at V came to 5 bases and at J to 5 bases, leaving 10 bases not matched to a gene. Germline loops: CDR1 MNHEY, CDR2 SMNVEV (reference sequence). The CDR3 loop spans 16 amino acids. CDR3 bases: TGTGCCAGCAGTCCGCGGGACAGGATACTAACCGGGGAGCTGTTTTTT. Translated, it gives CASSPRDRILTGELFF.

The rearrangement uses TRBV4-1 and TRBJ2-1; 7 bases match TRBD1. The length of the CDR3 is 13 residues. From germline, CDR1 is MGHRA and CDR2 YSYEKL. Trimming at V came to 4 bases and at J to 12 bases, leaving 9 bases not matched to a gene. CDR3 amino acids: CASSLQRGHGQFF. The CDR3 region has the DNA TGCGCCAGCAGCCTCCAAAGGGGGCATGGGCAGTTCTTC.

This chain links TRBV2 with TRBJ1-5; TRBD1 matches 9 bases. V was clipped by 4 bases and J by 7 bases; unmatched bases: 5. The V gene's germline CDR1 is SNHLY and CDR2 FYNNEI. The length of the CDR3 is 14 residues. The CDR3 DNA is TGTGCCAGCAGTGTACAGGGGGCTAACCAGCCCCAGCATTTT. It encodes CASSVQGANQPQHF.

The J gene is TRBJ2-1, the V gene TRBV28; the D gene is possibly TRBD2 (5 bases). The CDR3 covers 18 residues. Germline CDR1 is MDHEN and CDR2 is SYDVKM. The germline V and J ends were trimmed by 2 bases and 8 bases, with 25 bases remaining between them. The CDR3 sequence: CASSLVGNSEFNGDEQFF. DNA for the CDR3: TGTGCCAGCAGTTTAGTAGGTAATAGCGAATTCAACGGGGATGAGCAGTTCTTC.

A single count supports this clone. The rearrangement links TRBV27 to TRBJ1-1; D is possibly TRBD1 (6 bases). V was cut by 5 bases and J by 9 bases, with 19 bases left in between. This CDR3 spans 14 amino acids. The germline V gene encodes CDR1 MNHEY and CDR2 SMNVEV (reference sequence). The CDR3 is CASSRNRQEAQAFF. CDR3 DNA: TGTGCCAGCAGTCGAAACCGACAGGAAGCCCAAGCTTTCTTT.

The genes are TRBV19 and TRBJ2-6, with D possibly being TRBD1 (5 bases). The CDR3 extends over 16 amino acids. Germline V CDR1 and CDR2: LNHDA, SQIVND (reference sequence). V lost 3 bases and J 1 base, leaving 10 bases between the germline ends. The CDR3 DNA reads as TGTGCCAGTAGTATGGCAGGGAAATCTGGGGCCAACGTCCTGACTTTC. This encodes CASSMAGKSGANVLTF.

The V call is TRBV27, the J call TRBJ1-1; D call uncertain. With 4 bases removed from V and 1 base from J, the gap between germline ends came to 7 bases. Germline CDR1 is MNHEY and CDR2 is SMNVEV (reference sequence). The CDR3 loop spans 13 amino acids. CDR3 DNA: TGTGCCAGCAGTTCCCGAGAGAACACTGAAGCTTTCTTT. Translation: CASSSRENTEAFF.

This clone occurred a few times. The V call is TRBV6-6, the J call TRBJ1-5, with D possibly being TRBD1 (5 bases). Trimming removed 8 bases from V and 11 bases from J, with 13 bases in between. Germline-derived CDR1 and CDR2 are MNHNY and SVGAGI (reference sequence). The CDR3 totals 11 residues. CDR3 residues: CASGADRTQHF. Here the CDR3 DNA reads TGTGCCAGCGGGGCCGATAGAACCCAGCATTTT.

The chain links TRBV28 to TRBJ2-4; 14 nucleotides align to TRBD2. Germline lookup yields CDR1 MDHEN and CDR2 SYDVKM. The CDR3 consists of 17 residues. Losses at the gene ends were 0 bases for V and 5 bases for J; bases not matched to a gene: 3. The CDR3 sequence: CASSLWTSGRGQNIQYF. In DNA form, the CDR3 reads TGTGCCAGCAGTTTATGGACTAGCGGGAGGGGCCAAAACATTCAGTACTTC.

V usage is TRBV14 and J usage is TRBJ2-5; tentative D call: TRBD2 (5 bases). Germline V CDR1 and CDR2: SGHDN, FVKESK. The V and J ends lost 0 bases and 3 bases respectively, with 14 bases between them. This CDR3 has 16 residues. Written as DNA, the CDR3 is TGTGCCAGCAGCCAAGATTACCGGGATTTAGAAGAGACCCAGTACTTC. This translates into CASSQDYRDLEETQYF. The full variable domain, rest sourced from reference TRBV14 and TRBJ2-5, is EAGVTQFPSHSVIEKGQTVTLRCDPISGHDNLYWYRRVMGKEIKFLLHFVKESKQDESGMPNNRFLAERTGGTYSTLKVQPAELEDSGVYFCASSQDYRDLEETQYFGPGTRLLVL.

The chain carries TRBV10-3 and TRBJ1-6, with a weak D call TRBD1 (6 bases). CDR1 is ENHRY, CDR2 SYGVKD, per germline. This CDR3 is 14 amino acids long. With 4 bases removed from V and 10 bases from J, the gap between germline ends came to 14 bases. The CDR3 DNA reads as TGTGCCATCAGTGCGGCAGGGGCCGGGTCACCCCTCCACTTT. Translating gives CAISAAGAGSPLHF.

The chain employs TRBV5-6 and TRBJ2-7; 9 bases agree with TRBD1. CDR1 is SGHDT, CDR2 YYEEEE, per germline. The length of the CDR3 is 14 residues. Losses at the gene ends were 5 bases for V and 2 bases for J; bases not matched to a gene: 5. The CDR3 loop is CASSYGTGPYEQYF. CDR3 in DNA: TGTGCCAGCAGTTACGGGACAGGGCCCTACGAGCAGTACTTC.

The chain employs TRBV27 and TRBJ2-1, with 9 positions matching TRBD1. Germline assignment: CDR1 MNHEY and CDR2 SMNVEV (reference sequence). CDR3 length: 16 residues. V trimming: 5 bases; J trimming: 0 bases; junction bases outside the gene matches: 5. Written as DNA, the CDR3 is TGTGCCAGCAGTACAAGGGACAGGGACTCCTACAATGAGCAGTTCTTC. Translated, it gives CASSTRDRDSYNEQFF.

The CDR3 bases are TGTGCCAGCAGCCTTTACTACACTGAAGCTTTCTTT. The encoded protein is CASSLYYTEAFF. V gene TRBV5-6 combines with J gene TRBJ1-1, with D unresolved. Trimming pared 4 bases from V and 3 bases from J, leaving 7 bases between. Germline values: CDR1 SGHDT, CDR2 YYEEEE. This CDR3 spans 12 amino acids. Complete variable domain (other parts from reference TRBV5-6 and TRBJ1-1): DAGVTQSPTHLIKTRGQQVTLRCSPKSGHDTVSWYQQALGQGPQFIFQYYEEEERQRGNFPDRFSGHQFPNYSSELNVNALLLGDSALYLCASSLYYTEAFFGQGTRLTVV.

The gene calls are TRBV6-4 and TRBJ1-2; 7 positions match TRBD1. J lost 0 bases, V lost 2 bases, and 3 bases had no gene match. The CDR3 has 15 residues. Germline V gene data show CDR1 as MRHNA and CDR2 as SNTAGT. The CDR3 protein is CASSDQDRSNYGYTF. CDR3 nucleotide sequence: TGTGCCAGCAGTGACCAGGACAGGTCTAACTATGGCTACACCTTC.

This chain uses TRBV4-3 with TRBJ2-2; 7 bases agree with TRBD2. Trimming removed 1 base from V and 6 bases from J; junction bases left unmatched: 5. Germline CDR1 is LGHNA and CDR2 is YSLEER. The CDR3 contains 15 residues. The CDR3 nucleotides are TGCGCCAGCAGCCAAGGGACTAGGACCGCCGGGGAGCTGTTTTTT. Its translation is CASSQGTRTAGELFF.

The CDR3, as DNA: TGTGCCAGCTCACCTCCGTCGGGGGGCTTGGAAGCTTTCTTT. This sequence encodes CASSPPSGGLEAFF. J is TRBJ1-1 and V is TRBV18, with D possibly TRBD1 on 6 matching bases. V lost 3 bases to trimming and J lost 8 bases, with 16 bases between them. CDR3 length: 14 amino acids. Germline CDR1 reads KGHSH; CDR2 reads LQKENI.

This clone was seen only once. The CDR3 protein is CASSSKGGLYSNQPQHF. For the CDR3, the DNA is TGTGCCAGCAGCTCGAAGGGGGGGCTCTATAGCAATCAGCCCCAGCATTTT. V is TRBV7-8 and J is TRBJ1-5; D perhaps matches TRBD1 (6 bases). The CDR3 consists of 17 residues. V lost 4 bases to trimming and J lost 0 bases, with 16 bases between them. Germline values: CDR1 SGHVS, CDR2 FQNEAQ.

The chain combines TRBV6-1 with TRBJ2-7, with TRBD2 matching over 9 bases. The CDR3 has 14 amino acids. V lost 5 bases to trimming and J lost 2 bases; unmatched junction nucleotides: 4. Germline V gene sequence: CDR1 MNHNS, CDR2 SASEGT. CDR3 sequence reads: CASSQRGATYEQYF. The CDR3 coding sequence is TGTGCCAGCAGTCAGCGGGGGGCCACCTACGAGCAGTACTTC.

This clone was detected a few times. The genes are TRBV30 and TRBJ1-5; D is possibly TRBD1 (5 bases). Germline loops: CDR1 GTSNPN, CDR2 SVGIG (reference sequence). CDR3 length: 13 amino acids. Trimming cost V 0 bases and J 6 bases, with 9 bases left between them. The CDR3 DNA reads TGTGCCTGGAGTGTGGCAGGGTTTCAGCCCCAGCATTTT. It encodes CAWSVAGFQPQHF.

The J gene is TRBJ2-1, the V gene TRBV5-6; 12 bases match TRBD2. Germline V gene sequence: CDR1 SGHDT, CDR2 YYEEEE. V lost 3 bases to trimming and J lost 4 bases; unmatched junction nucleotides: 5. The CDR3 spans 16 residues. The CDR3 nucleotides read TGTGCCAGCAGCTACTACGGACTAGCGGGATACAATGAGCAGTTCTTC. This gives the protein CASSYYGLAGYNEQFF.

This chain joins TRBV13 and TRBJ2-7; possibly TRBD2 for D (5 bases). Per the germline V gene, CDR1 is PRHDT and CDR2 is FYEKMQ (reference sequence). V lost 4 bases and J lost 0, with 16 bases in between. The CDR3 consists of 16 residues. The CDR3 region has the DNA TGTGCCAGCAGCTCGGAAGGAGGAATGGGCTCCTACGAGCAGTACTTC. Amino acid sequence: CASSSEGGMGSYEQYF.

CDR3 coding DNA: TGTGCCGTAGAGAGGACTAGCGGGAGGAGGGTTTTCGAGGGCACCTACAATGAGCAGTTCTTC. It specifies CAVERTSGRRVFEGTYNEQFF. The rearrangement links TRBV6-8 to TRBJ2-1; TRBD2 matches 14 bases. J gave up 2 bases and V 11 bases, and 23 bases lay outside the gene matches. The CDR3 is 21 residues long. Germline lookup yields CDR1 MNHGY and CDR2 SAAAGT.

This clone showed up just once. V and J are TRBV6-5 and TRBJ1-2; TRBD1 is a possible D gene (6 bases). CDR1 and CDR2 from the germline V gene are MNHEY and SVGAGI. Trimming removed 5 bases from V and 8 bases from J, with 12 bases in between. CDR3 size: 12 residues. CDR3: CASSATGLGYTF. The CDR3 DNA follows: TGTGCCAGCAGTGCCACAGGGTTAGGCTACACCTTC.

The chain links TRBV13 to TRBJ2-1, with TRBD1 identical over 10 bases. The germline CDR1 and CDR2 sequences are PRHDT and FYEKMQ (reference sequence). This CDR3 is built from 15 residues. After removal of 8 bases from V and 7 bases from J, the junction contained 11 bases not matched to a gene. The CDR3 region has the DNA TGTGCCAGCCGAACGACAGGGGGCGAGGTAAATGAGCAGTTCTTC. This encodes CASRTTGGEVNEQFF.

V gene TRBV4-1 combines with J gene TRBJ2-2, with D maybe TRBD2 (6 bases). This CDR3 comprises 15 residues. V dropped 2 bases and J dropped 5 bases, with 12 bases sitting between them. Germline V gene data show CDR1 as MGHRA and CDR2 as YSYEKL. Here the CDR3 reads CASSQWAGQTGELFF. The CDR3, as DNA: TGCGCCAGCAGCCAATGGGCGGGGCAAACCGGGGAGCTGTTTTTT.